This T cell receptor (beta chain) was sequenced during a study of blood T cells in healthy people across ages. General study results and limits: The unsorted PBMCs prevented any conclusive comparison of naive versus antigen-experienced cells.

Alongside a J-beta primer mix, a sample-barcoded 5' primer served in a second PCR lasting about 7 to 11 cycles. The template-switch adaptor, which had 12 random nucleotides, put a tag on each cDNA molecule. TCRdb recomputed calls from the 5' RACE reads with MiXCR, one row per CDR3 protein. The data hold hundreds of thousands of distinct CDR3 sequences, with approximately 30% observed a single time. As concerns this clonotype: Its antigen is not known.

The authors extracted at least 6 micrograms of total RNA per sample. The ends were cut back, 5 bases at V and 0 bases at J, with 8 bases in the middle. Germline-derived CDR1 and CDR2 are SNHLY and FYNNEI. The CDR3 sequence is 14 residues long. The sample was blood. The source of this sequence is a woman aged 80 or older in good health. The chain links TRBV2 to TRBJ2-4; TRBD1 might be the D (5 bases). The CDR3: CASSPREAKNIQYF. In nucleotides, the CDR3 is TGTGCCAGCAGTCCCAGGGAAGCCAAAAACATTCAGTACTTC.